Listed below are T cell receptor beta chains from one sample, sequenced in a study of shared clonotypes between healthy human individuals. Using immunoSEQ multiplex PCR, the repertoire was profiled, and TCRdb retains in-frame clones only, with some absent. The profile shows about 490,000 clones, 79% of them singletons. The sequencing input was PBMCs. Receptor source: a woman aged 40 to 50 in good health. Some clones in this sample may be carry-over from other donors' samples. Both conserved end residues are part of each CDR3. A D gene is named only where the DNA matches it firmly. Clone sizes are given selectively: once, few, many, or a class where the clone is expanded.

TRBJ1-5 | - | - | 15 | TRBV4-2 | CASSQDRGSNQPQHF | TGTGCCAGCAGCCAAGATAGGGGTAGCAATCAGCCCCAGCATTTT
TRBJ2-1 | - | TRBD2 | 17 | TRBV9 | CASSLSGTSGALSEQFF | TGTGCCAGCAGCCTCTCCGGGACTAGCGGGGCCCTTAGTGAGCAGTTCTTC
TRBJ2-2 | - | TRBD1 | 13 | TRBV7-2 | CASSQTGAGELFF | TGTGCCAGCAGCCAGACAGGGGCCGGGGAGCTGTTTTTT
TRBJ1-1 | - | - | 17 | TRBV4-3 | CASSQGSTGARNTEAFF | TGCGCCAGCAGCCAAGGCTCGACAGGCGCGAGGAACACTGAAGCTTTCTTT
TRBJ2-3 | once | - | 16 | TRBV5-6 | CASSGGTRERTDTQYF | TGTGCCAGCAGCGGGGGTACCAGGGAACGCACAGATACGCAGTATTTT
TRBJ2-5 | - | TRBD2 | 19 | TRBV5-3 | CARSLVSTSGNSKKKTQYF | TGTGCCAGAAGCTTGGTCAGCACTAGCGGGAACTCCAAAAAAAAGACCCAGTACTTC
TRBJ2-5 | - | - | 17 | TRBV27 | CASSKVVSSLYQETQYF | TGTGCCAGCAGTAAAGTCGTCAGTTCCTTGTACCAAGAGACCCAGTACTTC
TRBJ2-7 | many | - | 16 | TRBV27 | CASSLRVGTGTYEQYF | TGTGCCAGCAGTTTAAGGGTAGGGACGGGAACCTACGAGCAGTACTTC
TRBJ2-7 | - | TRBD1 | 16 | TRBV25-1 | CASSQPGGVNSYEQYF | TGTGCCAGCAGTCAACCAGGGGGCGTAAACTCCTACGAGCAGTACTTC
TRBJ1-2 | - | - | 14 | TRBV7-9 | CASSFLLLDYGYTF | TGTGCCAGCAGCTTTCTACTATTAGACTATGGCTACACCTTC
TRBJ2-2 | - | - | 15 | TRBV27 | CASSLRQGGTGELFF | TGTGCCAGCAGTCTAAGACAGGGAGGGACCGGGGAGCTGTTTTTT
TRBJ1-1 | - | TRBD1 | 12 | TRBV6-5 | CASSYGQGVAFF | TGTGCCAGCAGTTACGGGCAGGGGGTAGCTTTCTTT
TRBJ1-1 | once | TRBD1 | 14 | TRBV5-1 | CASGRDRGNTEAFF | TGCGCCAGCGGGCGGGACAGGGGTAACACTGAAGCTTTCTTT
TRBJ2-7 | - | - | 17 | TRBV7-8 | CASSFRLGRGSSYEQYF | TGTGCCAGCAGCTTCCGCTTGGGTCGCGGGTCCTCCTACGAGCAGTACTTC
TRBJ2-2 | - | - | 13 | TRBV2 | CASGKRDTGELFF | TGTGCCAGCGGGAAGCGGGACACCGGGGAGCTGTTTTTT
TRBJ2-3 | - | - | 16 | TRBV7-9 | CASSPPRDAITDTQYF | TGTGCCAGCAGCCCGCCCAGGGACGCCATCACAGATACGCAGTATTTT
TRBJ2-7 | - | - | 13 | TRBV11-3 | CASSRVPSYEQYF | TGTGCCAGCAGCCGAGTGCCTTCCTACGAGCAGTACTTC